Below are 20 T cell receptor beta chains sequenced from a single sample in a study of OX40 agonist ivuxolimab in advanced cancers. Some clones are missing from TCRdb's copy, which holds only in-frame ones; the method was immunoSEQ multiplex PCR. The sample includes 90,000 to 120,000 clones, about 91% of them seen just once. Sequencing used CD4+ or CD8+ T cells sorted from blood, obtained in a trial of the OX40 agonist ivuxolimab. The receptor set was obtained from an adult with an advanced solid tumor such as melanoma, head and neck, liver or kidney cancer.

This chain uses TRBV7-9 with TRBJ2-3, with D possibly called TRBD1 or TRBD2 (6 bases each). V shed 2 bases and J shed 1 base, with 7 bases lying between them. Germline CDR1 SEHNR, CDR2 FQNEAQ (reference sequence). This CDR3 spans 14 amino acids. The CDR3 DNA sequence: TGTGCCAGCAGCTTAAGGGGGGGCACAGATACGCAGTATTTT. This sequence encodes CASSLRGGTDTQYF.

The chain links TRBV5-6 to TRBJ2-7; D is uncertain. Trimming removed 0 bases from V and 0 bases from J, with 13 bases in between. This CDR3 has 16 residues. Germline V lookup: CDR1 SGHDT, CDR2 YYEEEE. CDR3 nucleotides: TGTGCCAGCAGCTTGGTTATCGGCGGAAGCTCCTACGAGCAGTACTTC. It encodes CASSLVIGGSSYEQYF.

DNA for the CDR3: TGTGCCAGCCCTTCCATCAGCTCCTTCTCCTACGAGCAGTACTTC. It is translated as CASPSISSFSYEQYF. V gene TRBV6-5 combines with J gene TRBJ2-7; D gene unclear. CDR1 is MNHEY, CDR2 SVGAGI, per germline. The CDR3 is made up of 15 amino acids. Trimming removed 8 bases from V and 0 bases from J, with 17 bases in between.

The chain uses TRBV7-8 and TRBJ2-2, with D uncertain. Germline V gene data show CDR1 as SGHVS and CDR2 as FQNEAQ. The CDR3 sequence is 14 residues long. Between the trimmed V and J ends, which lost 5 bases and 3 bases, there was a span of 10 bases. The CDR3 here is CASSKKVDTGELFF. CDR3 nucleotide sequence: TGTGCCAGCAGCAAGAAGGTAGACACCGGGGAGCTGTTTTTT. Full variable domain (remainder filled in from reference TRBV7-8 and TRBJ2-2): GAGVSQSPRYKVAKRGQDVALRCDPISGHVSLFWYQQALGQGPEFLTYFQNEAQLDKSGLPSDRFFAERPEGSVSTLKIQRTQQEDSAVYLCASSKKVDTGELFFGEGSRLTVL.

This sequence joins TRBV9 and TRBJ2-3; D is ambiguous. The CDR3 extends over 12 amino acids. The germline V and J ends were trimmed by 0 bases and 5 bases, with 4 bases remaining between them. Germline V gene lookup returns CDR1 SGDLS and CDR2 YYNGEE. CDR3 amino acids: CASSVGGDTQYF. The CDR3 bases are TGTGCCAGCAGCGTAGGTGGAGATACGCAGTATTTT. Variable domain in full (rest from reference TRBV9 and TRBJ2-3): DSGVTQTPKHLITATGQRVTLRCSPRSGDLSVYWYQQSLDQGLQFLIQYYNGEERAKGNILERFSAQQFPDLHSELNLSSLELGDSALYFCASSVGGDTQYFGPGTRLTVL.

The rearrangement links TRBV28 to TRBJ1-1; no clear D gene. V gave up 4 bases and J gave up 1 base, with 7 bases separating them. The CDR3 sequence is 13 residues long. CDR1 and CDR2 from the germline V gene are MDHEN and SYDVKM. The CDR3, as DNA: TGTGCCAGCAGTTGGGATACGAACACTGAAGCTTTCTTT. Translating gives CASSWDTNTEAFF.

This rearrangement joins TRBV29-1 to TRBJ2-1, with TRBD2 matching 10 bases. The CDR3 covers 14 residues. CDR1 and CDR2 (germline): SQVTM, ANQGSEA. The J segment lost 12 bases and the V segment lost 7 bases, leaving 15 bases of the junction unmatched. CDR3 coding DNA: TGCAGCGCCAAAACCCAGGCTAGCGGGAGCATGCAGTTCTTC. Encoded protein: CSAKTQASGSMQFF.

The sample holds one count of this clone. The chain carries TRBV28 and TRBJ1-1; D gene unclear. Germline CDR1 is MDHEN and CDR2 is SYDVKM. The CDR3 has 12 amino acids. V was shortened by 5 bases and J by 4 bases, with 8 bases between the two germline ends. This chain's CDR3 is CASSPTFTEAFF. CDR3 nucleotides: TGTGCCAGCAGTCCTACTTTCACTGAAGCTTTCTTT. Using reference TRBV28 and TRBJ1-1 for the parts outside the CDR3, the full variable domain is DVKVTQSSRYLVKRTGEKVFLECVQDMDHENMFWYRQDPGLGLRLIYFSYDVKMKEKGDIPEGYSVSREKKERFSLILESASTNQTSMYLCASSPTFTEAFFGQGTRLTVV.

As DNA, the CDR3 is TGTGCCAGCAGTGCTGGGTCCCCTATCGGCGGCTACACCTTC. This translates into CASSAGSPIGGYTF. V is TRBV2 and J is TRBJ1-2; D remains ambiguous. The CDR3 has 14 amino acids. The germline V gene encodes CDR1 SNHLY and CDR2 FYNNEI. The V and J ends lost 4 bases and 8 bases respectively, with 17 bases between them.

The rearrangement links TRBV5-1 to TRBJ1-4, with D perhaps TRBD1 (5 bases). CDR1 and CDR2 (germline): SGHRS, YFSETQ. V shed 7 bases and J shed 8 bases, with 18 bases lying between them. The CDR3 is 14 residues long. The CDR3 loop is CASRPPGLNEKLFF. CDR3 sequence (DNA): TGCGCCAGCCGGCCTCCGGGACTAAACGAAAAACTGTTTTTT.

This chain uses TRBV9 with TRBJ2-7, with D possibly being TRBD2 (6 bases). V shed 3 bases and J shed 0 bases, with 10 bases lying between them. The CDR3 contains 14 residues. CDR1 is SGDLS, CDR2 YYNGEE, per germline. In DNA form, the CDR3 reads TGTGCCAGCAGCGGGGACTCACTCTCCTACGAGCAGTACTTC. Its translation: CASSGDSLSYEQYF.

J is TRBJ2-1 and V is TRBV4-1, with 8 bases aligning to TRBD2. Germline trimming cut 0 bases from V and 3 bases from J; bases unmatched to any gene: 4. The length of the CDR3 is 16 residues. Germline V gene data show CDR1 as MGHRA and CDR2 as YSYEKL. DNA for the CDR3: TGCGCCAGCAGCCAAGAGGCTCTAGCGGGCTACAATGAGCAGTTCTTC. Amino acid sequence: CASSQEALAGYNEQFF.

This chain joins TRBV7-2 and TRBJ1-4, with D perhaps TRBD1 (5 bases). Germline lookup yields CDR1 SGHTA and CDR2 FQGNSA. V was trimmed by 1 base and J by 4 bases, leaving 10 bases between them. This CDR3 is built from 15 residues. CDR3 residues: CASSLVGHRNEKLFF. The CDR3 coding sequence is TGTGCCAGCAGCTTAGTCGGACACCGTAATGAAAAACTGTTTTTT.

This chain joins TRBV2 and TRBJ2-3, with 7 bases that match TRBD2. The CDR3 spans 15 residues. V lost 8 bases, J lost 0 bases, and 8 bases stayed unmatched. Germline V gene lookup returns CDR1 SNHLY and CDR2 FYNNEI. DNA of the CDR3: TGTGCCAGCGGGGCTAGCGGTCTAAGCACAGATACGCAGTATTTT. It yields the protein CASGASGLSTDTQYF.

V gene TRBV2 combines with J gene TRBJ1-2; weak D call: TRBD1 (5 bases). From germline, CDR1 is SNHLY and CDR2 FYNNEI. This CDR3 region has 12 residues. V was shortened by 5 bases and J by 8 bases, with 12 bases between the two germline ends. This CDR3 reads CASSWDLGGYTF. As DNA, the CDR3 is TGTGCCAGCAGTTGGGACTTGGGGGGCTACACCTTC.

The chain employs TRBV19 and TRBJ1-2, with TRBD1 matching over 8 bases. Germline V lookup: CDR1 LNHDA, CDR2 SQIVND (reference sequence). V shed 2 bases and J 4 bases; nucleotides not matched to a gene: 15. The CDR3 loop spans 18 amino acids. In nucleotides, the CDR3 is TGTGCCAGTAGTATAAATAACCGTGGGGGACAGGCTGGCTATGGCTACACCTTC. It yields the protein CASSINNRGGQAGYGYTF.

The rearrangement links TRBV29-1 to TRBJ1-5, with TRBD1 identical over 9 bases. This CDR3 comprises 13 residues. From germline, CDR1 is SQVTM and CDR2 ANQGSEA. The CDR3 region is CSTRDRVDQPQHF. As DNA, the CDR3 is TGCAGTACCCGGGACAGGGTGGATCAGCCCCAGCATTTT.

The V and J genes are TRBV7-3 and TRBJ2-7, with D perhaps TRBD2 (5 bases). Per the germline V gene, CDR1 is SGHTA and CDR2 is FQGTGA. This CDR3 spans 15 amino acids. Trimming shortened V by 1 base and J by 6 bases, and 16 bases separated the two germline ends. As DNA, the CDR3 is TGTGCCAGCAGCTTAAGGGTCAACGGGGTCGTCGAGCAGTACTTC. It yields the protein CASSLRVNGVVEQYF.

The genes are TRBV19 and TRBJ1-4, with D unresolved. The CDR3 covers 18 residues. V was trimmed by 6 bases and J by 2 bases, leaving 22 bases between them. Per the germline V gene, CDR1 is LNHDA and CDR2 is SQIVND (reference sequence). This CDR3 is CASSNQGMALGTNEKLFF. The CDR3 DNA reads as TGTGCCAGTAGCAATCAAGGGATGGCGTTAGGGACTAATGAAAAACTGTTTTTT.

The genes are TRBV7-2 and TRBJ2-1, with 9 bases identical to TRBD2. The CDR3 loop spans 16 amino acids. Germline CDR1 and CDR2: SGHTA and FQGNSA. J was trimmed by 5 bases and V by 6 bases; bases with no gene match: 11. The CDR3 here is CASRHSGSKGDNEQFF. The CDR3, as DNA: TGTGCCAGCAGACATAGCGGGAGTAAAGGAGACAATGAGCAGTTCTTC.